The 7 T cell receptor beta chains below were found in one sample sequenced in a study of T cell responses to AZD1222 COVID-19 vaccine. Repertoires were generated with immunoSEQ multiplex PCR, while TCRdb's copy carries only in-frame clones and drops some. The repertoire holds about 92,000 clones, with roughly 90% as singletons. The sequenced sample was peripheral blood, obtained on day 0 of AZD1222 vaccination. Receptors were obtained from an adult in good health.

The chain couples TRBV2 to TRBJ2-7, with 10 bases matching TRBD2. The CDR3 totals 16 residues. CDR1 is SNHLY and CDR2 is FYNNEI in the germline V gene. V trimming: 7 bases; J trimming: 2 bases; junction bases outside the gene matches: 11. The CDR3 DNA reads TGTGCCAGCAAATCAGTAATAGCGGGAGGACCCTACGAGCAGTACTTC. Translating gives CASKSVIAGGPYEQYF.

V is TRBV5-1 and J is TRBJ2-5; 10 nucleotides align to TRBD1. Looked up from germline, CDR1 is SGHRS and CDR2 is YFSETQ. The CDR3 is 17 residues long. The V gene end was trimmed by 3 bases and the J gene end by 4 bases; junction bases not matched to a gene: 12. The CDR3 here is CASSWPTGTGDRETQYF. DNA for the CDR3: TGCGCCAGCAGCTGGCCCACCGGGACAGGGGATAGAGAGACCCAGTACTTC.

This clone has more than one count but fewer than ten. V is TRBV5-1 and J is TRBJ2-2; maybe TRBD2 (5 bases). Trimming removed 4 bases from V and 1 base from J, with 14 bases in between. CDR3 length: 16 residues. Germline V gene sequence: CDR1 SGHRS, CDR2 YFSETQ. The CDR3 spells CASSTGLWGNTGELFF. The DNA of the CDR3 is TGCGCCAGCAGCACCGGACTGTGGGGGAACACCGGGGAGCTGTTTTTT.

Only one count was recorded for this clone. The genes are TRBV6-5 and TRBJ2-7, with D possibly TRBD1 on 6 matching bases. V lost 7 bases and J 0 bases, leaving 13 bases between the germline ends. CDR1 and CDR2 (germline): MNHEY, SVGAGI. The CDR3 is made up of 14 amino acids. The CDR3 region is CASIPGTSSYEQYF. In nucleotides, the CDR3 is TGTGCCAGCATCCCCGGGACATCCTCCTACGAGCAGTACTTC.

This clone was detected a few times. CDR3 nucleotide sequence: TGTGCCAGCCGTACCGGGACAGGGAGTGAGCAGCCCCAGCATTTT. This sequence encodes CASRTGTGSEQPQHF. The chain has TRBV28 and TRBJ1-5, with 9 bases identical to TRBD1. The germline CDR1 and CDR2 sequences are MDHEN and SYDVKM. The CDR3 has 15 amino acids. Trimming removed 8 bases from V and 7 bases from J; junction bases left unmatched: 12. The full variable domain, rest sourced from reference TRBV28 and TRBJ1-5, is DVKVTQSSRYLVKRTGEKVFLECVQDMDHENMFWYRQDPGLGLRLIYFSYDVKMKEKGDIPEGYSVSREKKERFSLILESASTNQTSMYLCASRTGTGSEQPQHFGDGTRLSIL.

The V gene is TRBV11-1, the J gene TRBJ2-3; D is unclear. The germline V and J ends were trimmed by 5 bases and 6 bases, with 12 bases remaining between them. CDR3 length equals 13 residues. Germline CDR1 and CDR2: SGHAT and FQDESV (reference sequence). For the CDR3, the DNA is TGTGCCAGCAGCAACAGAGTAACGGATACGCAGTATTTT. It translates to CASSNRVTDTQYF.

The rearrangement links TRBV6-5 to TRBJ1-3; D remains ambiguous. Trimming pared 7 bases from V and 2 bases from J, leaving 15 bases between. CDR1 is MNHEY, CDR2 SVGAGI, per germline. The CDR3 runs 15 residues. In nucleotides, the CDR3 is TGTGCCAGCACCCAACAAGGGAGGACTGGAAACACCATATATTTT. Its protein product is CASTQQGRTGNTIYF.